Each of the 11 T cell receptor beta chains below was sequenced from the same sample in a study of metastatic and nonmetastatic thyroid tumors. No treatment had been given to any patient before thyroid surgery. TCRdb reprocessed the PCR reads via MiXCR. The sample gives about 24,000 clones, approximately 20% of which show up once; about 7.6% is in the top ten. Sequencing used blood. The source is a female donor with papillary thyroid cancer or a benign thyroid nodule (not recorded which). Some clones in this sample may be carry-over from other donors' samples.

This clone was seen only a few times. CDR3 in DNA: TGTGCCAGCAGTTACTCCGCGGCCGGCGGCTACACCTTC. It encodes CASSYSAAGGYTF. The rearrangement uses TRBV6-5 and TRBJ1-2; D is ambiguous. This CDR3 region has 13 residues. Germline V CDR1 and CDR2: MNHEY, SVGAGI. The V gene lost 0 bases and the J gene lost 8 bases, with 10 bases spanning the gap.

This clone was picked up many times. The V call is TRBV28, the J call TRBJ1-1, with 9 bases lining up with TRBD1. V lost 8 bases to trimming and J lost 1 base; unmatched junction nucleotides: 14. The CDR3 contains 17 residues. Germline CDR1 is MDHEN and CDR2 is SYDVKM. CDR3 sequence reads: CASPPTQQGATNTEAFF. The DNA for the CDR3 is TGTGCCAGCCCTCCTACCCAACAGGGGGCGACGAACACTGAAGCTTTCTTT.

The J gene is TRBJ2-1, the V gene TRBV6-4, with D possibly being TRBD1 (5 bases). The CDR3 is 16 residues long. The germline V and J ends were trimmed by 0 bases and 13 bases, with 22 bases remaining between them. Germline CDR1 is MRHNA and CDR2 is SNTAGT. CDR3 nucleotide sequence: TGTGCCAGCAGTGACTCGGGGCCCGGCTCCTACAATGGTCAGTTCTTC. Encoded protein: CASSDSGPGSYNGQFF.

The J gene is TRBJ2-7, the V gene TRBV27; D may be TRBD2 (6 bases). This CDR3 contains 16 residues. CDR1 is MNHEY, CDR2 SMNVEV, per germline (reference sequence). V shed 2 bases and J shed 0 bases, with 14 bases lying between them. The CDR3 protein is CASSLERPEGSYEQYF. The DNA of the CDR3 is TGTGCCAGCAGTTTAGAACGTCCGGAGGGCTCCTACGAGCAGTACTTC.

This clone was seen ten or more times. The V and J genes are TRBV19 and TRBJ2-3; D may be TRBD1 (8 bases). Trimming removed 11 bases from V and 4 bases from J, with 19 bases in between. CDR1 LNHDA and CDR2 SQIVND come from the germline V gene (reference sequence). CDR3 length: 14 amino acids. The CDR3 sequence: CAGGGTGGPDTQYF. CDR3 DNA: TGTGCCGGCGGGGGTACAGGGGGGCCAGATACGCAGTATTTT.

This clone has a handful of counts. CDR3 in DNA: TGTGCCAGCACCGTTTCCAGGGACATCGGGGAGCAGTACTTC. Protein: CASTVSRDIGEQYF. This rearrangement joins TRBV27 to TRBJ2-7, with D tentatively TRBD1 (6 bases). CDR1 and CDR2 (germline): MNHEY, SMNVEV (reference sequence). This CDR3 region has 14 residues. Trimming took 7 bases from V and 7 from J, leaving 20 bases between them.

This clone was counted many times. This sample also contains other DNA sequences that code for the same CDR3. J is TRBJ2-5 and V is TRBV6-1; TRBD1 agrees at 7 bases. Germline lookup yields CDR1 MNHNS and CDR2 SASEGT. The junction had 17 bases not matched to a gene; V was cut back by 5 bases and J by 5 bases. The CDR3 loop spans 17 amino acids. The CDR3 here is CASSPLAPQGVEETQYF. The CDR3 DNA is TGTGCCAGCAGTCCTTTAGCTCCGCAGGGGGTAGAGGAGACCCAGTACTTC.

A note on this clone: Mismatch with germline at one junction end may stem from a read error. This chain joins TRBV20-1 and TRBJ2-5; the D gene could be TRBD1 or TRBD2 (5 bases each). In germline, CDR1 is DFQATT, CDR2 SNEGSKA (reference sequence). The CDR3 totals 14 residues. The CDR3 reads CSAFVGGIQKTQYF. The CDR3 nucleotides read TGCAGTGCTTTTGTTGGGGGAATCCAAAAGACACAGTACTTC.

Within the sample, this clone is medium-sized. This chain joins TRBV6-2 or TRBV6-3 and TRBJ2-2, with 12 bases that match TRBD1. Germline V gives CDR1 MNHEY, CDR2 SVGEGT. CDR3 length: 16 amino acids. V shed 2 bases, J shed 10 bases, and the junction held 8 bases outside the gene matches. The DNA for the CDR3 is TGTGCCAGCAGTTACGCCGGGACAGGGGGCAAAGAGGAGCTGTTTTTT. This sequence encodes CASSYAGTGGKEELFF.

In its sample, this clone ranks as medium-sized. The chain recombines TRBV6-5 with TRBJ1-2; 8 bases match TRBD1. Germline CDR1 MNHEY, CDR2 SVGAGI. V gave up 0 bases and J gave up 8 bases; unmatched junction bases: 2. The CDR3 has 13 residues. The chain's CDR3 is CASSYSQGEGYTF. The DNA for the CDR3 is TGTGCCAGCAGTTACTCACAGGGGGAGGGCTACACCTTC.

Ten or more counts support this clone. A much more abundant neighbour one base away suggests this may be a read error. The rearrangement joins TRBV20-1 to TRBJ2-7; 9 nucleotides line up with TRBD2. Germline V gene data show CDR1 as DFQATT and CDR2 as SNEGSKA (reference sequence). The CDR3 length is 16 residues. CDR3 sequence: CSARGSSGRQSYERYF. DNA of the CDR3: TGCAGTGCCAGAGGATCAAGCGGGAGGCAATCCTACGAGCGGTACTTC.